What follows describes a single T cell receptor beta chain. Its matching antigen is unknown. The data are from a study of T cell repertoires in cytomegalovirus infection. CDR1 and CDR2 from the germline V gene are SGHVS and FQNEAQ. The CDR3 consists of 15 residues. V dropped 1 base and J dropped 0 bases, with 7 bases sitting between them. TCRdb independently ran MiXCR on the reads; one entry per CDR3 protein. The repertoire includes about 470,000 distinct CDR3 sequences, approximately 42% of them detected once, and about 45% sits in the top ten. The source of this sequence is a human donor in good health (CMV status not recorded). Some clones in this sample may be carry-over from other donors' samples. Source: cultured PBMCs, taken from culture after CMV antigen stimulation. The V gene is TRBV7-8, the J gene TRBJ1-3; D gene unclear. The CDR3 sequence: CASSLVALSGNTIYF. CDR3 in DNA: TGTGCCAGCAGCTTAGTAGCGCTCTCTGGAAACACCATATATTTT. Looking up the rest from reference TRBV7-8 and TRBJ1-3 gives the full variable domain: GAGVSQSPRYKVAKRGQDVALRCDPISGHVSLFWYQQALGQGPEFLTYFQNEAQLDKSGLPSDRFFAERPEGSVSTLKIQRTQQEDSAVYLCASSLVALSGNTIYFGEGSWLTVV.